The 25 T cell receptor beta chains below come from one sample, sequenced in a study of blood T cell repertoires in COVID-19. Only in-frame clones appear in the TCRdb table, and some are missing; sequencing was by immunoSEQ multiplex PCR. Of 180,000 or so clones in the sample, approximately 80% were seen once. The sample was peripheral blood. Receptors were obtained from a woman aged 40 to 50 with COVID-19, enrolled during active disease.

The V call is TRBV9, the J call TRBJ1-6; D possibly corresponds to TRBD1 (6 bases). CDR1 SGDLS and CDR2 YYNGEE come from the germline V gene. The CDR3 loop spans 15 amino acids. V was pared by 3 bases and J by 7 bases, with 14 bases between. The CDR3 coding sequence is TGTGCCAGCAGCGCCAGCAGGGGCCTGAATTCACCCCTCCACTTT. Its protein is CASSASRGLNSPLHF.

The sample holds one count of this clone. V gene TRBV19 combines with J gene TRBJ2-7; TRBD1 aligns across 12 bases. V shed 3 bases and J 5 bases; nucleotides not matched to a gene: 8. The germline V gene encodes CDR1 LNHDA and CDR2 SQIVND (reference sequence). The CDR3 covers 16 residues. The chain's CDR3 is CASSIGTGGIIDEQYF. The CDR3 coding sequence is TGTGCCAGTAGTATTGGGACAGGGGGCATTATCGACGAGCAGTACTTC.

V and J are TRBV7-9 and TRBJ2-3, with TRBD1 as a possible D gene (5 bases). The CDR3 extends over 11 amino acids. The V gene's germline CDR1 is SEHNR and CDR2 FQNEAQ (reference sequence). Trimming pared 11 bases from V and 6 bases from J, leaving 12 bases between. CDR3 coding DNA: TGTGCCCTCATCAGACAGGATACGCAGTATTTT. Translated, it gives CALIRQDTQYF.

The chain has TRBV29-1 and TRBJ2-7, with 12 bases lining up with TRBD2. Trimming cost V 6 bases and J 5 bases; bases outside gene matches: 11. CDR3 length: 15 amino acids. Germline V gives CDR1 SQVTM, CDR2 ANQGSEA. The CDR3 loop is CSVRPTSGSVDEQYF. The CDR3 DNA follows: TGCAGCGTCCGCCCGACTAGCGGGAGTGTCGACGAGCAGTACTTC.

The chain uses TRBV5-1 and TRBJ1-5; 10 positions match TRBD1. Germline V gives CDR1 SGHRS, CDR2 YFSETQ. V shed 4 bases and J 6 bases; nucleotides not matched to a gene: 4. The CDR3 runs 14 residues. The CDR3 spells CASSPWTGGQPQHF. DNA for the CDR3: TGCGCCAGCAGCCCGTGGACAGGGGGTCAGCCCCAGCATTTT.

The J gene is TRBJ1-2, the V gene TRBV18; D may be TRBD1 (5 bases). The CDR3 spans 15 residues. Trimming left V 3 bases short and J 2 bases short, with 13 bases between. Per germline, CDR1 KGHSH and CDR2 LQKENI. The CDR3 bases are TGTGCCAGCTCACCCGTCAGGGTTGGAAACTATGGCTACACCTTC. The encoded protein is CASSPVRVGNYGYTF.

This clone occurred once. The chain employs TRBV2 and TRBJ2-4; 12 nucleotides agree with TRBD2. The CDR3 has 15 residues. Germline V gene data show CDR1 as SNHLY and CDR2 as FYNNEI. Trimming removed 6 bases from V and 6 bases from J; junction bases left unmatched: 6. In DNA, the CDR3 is TGTGCCAGCAGGCGGACTAGCGGGAATTCAAACATTCAGTACTTC. This sequence encodes CASRRTSGNSNIQYF.

This chain uses TRBV9 with TRBJ1-1; TRBD1 might be the D (5 bases). Trimming took off 0 bases at V and 3 bases at J, with 12 bases between the two ends. Germline assignment: CDR1 SGDLS and CDR2 YYNGEE. The CDR3 is 15 amino acids. Written as DNA, the CDR3 is TGTGCCAGCAGCGTAGTAAGGGGTCGGCACACTGAAGCTTTCTTT. It yields the protein CASSVVRGRHTEAFF.

This chain links TRBV5-1 with TRBJ2-1; 14 nucleotides agree with TRBD2. Germline CDR1 reads SGHRS; CDR2 reads YFSETQ. The V segment lost 4 bases and the J segment 8 bases; nucleotides outside the gene matches: 5. This CDR3 is 15 amino acids long. CDR3 protein: CASSPGLAGVHEQFF. The CDR3 nucleotides are TGCGCCAGCAGCCCGGGACTAGCGGGGGTTCATGAGCAGTTCTTC. Looking up the rest from reference TRBV5-1 and TRBJ2-1 gives the full variable domain: KAGVTQTPRYLIKTRGQQVTLSCSPISGHRSVSWYQQTPGQGLQFLFEYFSETQRNKGNFPGRFSGRQFSNSRSEMNVSTLELGDSALYLCASSPGLAGVHEQFFGPGTRLTVL.

The chain recombines TRBV4-1 with TRBJ1-2; 9 bases align to TRBD1. V shed 0 bases and J 4 bases; nucleotides not matched to a gene: 3. This CDR3 region has 15 residues. Looked up from germline, CDR1 is MGHRA and CDR2 is YSYEKL. As DNA, the CDR3 is TGCGCCAGCAGCCAAGATGAACAGGGGGCCTATGGCTACACCTTC. It is translated as CASSQDEQGAYGYTF.

V usage is TRBV6-5 and J usage is TRBJ2-1; TRBD1 matches at 7 bases. Germline V gene lookup returns CDR1 MNHEY and CDR2 SVGAGI. Trimming cost V 5 bases and J 7 bases; bases outside gene matches: 5. The length of the CDR3 is 13 residues. CDR3 protein: CASSRDSYNEQFF. Here the CDR3 DNA reads TGTGCCAGCAGTCGGGACAGTTATAATGAGCAGTTCTTC.

The V and J genes are TRBV29-1 and TRBJ1-1, with D maybe TRBD1 (5 bases). Germline CDR1 is SQVTM and CDR2 is ANQGSEA. Deletions cut 6 bases from V and 0 bases from J, with 11 bases between. This CDR3 has 13 residues. Here the CDR3 reads CSVYRKMNTEAFF. CDR3 bases: TGCAGCGTCTACAGGAAAATGAACACTGAAGCTTTCTTT.

Only one count was recorded for this clone. This chain uses TRBV5-8 with TRBJ1-4; tentatively, D is TRBD1 (6 bases). Trimming left V 1 base short and J 10 bases short, with 20 bases between. This CDR3 is built from 16 residues. Germline CDR1 reads SGHTS; CDR2 reads YDEGEE. The CDR3 coding sequence is TGTGCCAGCAGCTTGTATAGAGCCAGGGGCCTTGGAAAACTGTTTTTT. Translating it yields CASSLYRARGLGKLFF.

The rearrangement links TRBV6-5 to TRBJ1-1, with D tentatively TRBD1 (5 bases). The CDR3 is 15 amino acids. Germline V gene data show CDR1 as MNHEY and CDR2 as SVGAGI. With 4 bases removed from V and 5 bases from J, the gap between germline ends came to 17 bases. DNA for the CDR3: TGTGCCAGCAGTTCGTACAGGTTAGAGGCGACTGAAGCTTTCTTT. Translated: CASSSYRLEATEAFF.

This clone was seen only once. This chain uses TRBV7-9 with TRBJ2-1; D is possibly TRBD2 (6 bases). Germline lookup yields CDR1 SEHNR and CDR2 FQNEAQ (reference sequence). There are 15 residues in the CDR3. Trimming cost V 1 base and J 6 bases, with 13 bases left between them. For the CDR3, the DNA is TGTGCCAGCAGCTTAGGCGGGGTCCCCGTCAATGAGCAGTTCTTC. As protein: CASSLGGVPVNEQFF.

The chain recombines TRBV5-5 with TRBJ2-7, with D tentatively TRBD1 (6 bases). CDR3 length: 15 residues. From germline, CDR1 is SGHKS and CDR2 YYEKEE (reference sequence). V lost 4 bases, J lost 0 bases, and 14 bases lay in between. The CDR3 here is CASSLDRQASYEQYF. In DNA, the CDR3 is TGTGCCAGCAGCCTGGACCGACAGGCCTCCTACGAGCAGTACTTC.

The J gene is TRBJ1-2, the V gene TRBV2; 9 bases are a match to TRBD1. The CDR3 sequence is 15 residues long. Trimming removed 6 bases from V and 4 bases from J; junction bases left unmatched: 9. Germline CDR1 and CDR2: SNHLY and FYNNEI. The CDR3 loop reads CASRGDRAGRYGYTF. DNA of the CDR3: TGTGCCAGCAGGGGGGACAGGGCCGGGCGCTATGGCTACACCTTC.

The chain recombines TRBV28 with TRBJ2-5; perhaps TRBD2 as D (7 bases). CDR1 is MDHEN and CDR2 is SYDVKM in the germline V gene. The ends were cut back, 7 bases at V and 5 bases at J, with 17 bases in the middle. The CDR3 extends over 14 amino acids. The CDR3 DNA follows: TGTGCCAGCACCAAGGGGGGGACTCTGGAGACCCAGTACTTC. It specifies CASTKGGTLETQYF.

The CDR3 sequence: CASSYSATAGNTIYF. The CDR3, as DNA: TGTGCCAGCAGTTACTCGGCGACAGCTGGAAACACCATATATTTT. V and J are TRBV6-5 and TRBJ1-3; tentative D call: TRBD1 (5 bases). The CDR3 sequence is 15 residues long. Deletions cut 0 bases from V and 2 bases from J, with 8 bases between. Per germline, CDR1 MNHEY and CDR2 SVGAGI.

The rearrangement joins TRBV5-1 to TRBJ2-7; 11 bases are shared with TRBD2. The CDR3 covers 15 residues. The junction had 3 bases not matched to a gene; V was cut back by 2 bases and J by 2 bases. CDR1 is SGHRS, CDR2 YFSETQ, per germline. CDR3 sequence (DNA): TGCGCCAGCAGCTTACTAGCGGGAGCCACCTACGAGCAGTACTTC. Translation: CASSLLAGATYEQYF.

This clone has just one count. CDR3: CASSRTSGRAWEQYF. DNA for the CDR3: TGTGCCAGCTCTCGGACTAGCGGGAGGGCGTGGGAGCAGTACTTC. The gene calls are TRBV18 and TRBJ2-7; 15 positions agree with TRBD2. From germline, CDR1 is KGHSH and CDR2 LQKENI. With V trimmed by 6 bases and J by 7 bases, 7 bases remained unmatched. This CDR3 is built from 15 residues.

This clone was picked up a small number of times. The genes are TRBV20-1 and TRBJ1-1; D not certain. The CDR3 is 13 amino acids. The V gene's germline CDR1 is DFQATT and CDR2 SNEGSKA (reference sequence). The V and J ends lost 3 bases and 1 base respectively, with 9 bases between them. The CDR3 is CSASPGGNTEAFF. The CDR3 DNA follows: TGCAGTGCTAGTCCGGGTGGGAACACTGAAGCTTTCTTT.

The genes are TRBV7-6 and TRBJ2-2; 10 bases are a match to TRBD1. From germline, CDR1 is SGHVS and CDR2 FNYEAQ. Unmatched junction bases numbered 5, after V lost 1 base and J lost 3 bases. The CDR3 totals 17 residues. The CDR3: CASSLVFGTGDTGELFF. CDR3 nucleotides: TGTGCCAGCAGCTTAGTCTTCGGGACAGGGGACACCGGGGAGCTGTTTTTT. Complete variable domain (other parts from reference TRBV7-6 and TRBJ2-2): GAGVSQSPRYKVTKRGQDVALRCDPISGHVSLYWYRQALGQGPEFLTYFNYEAQQDKSGLPNDRFSAERPEGSISTLTIQRTEQRDSAMYRCASSLVFGTGDTGELFFGEGSRLTVL.

The V gene is TRBV6-4, the J gene TRBJ2-2; 10 nucleotides agree with TRBD2. Trimming at V came to 0 bases and at J to 7 bases, leaving 8 bases not matched to a gene. The germline V gene encodes CDR1 MRHNA and CDR2 SNTAGT. This CDR3 is built from 17 residues. The CDR3 sequence is CASSDSASGGAVGELFF. Written as DNA, the CDR3 is TGTGCCAGCAGTGACTCGGCGAGCGGGGGGGCCGTCGGGGAGCTGTTTTTT.

The chain employs TRBV5-1 and TRBJ2-5; D is unclear. Germline assignment: CDR1 SGHRS and CDR2 YFSETQ. The CDR3 has 14 amino acids. The V and J ends lost 0 bases and 5 bases respectively, with 11 bases between them. CDR3 protein: CASSLGGIHETQYF. In DNA, the CDR3 is TGCGCCAGCAGCTTGGGAGGAATCCACGAGACCCAGTACTTC.